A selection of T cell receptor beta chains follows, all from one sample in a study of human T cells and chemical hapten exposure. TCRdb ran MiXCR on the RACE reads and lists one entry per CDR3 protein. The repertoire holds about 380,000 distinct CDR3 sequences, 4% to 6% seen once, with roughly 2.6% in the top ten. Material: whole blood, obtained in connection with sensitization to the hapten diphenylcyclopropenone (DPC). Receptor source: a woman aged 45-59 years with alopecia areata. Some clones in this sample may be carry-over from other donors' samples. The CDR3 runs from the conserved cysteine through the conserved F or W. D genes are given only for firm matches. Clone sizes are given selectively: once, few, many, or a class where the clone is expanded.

CDR3 DNA: TGTGCCAGCAGTTTATCCGCCGCCCAGGAGACCCAGTACTTC; CDR3 protein: CASSLSAAQETQYF; V gene: TRBV12-3/TRBV12-4; clone size: many; J gene: TRBJ2-5; D gene: .
CDR3 DNA: TGTGCCAGCAGTGTCACAGGGACCTACGAGCAGTACTTC; CDR3 protein: CASSVTGTYEQYF; V gene: TRBV25-1; clone size: .; J gene: TRBJ2-7; D gene: .
CDR3 DNA: TGTGCCAGCAATCCCACAGATACGCAGTATTTT; CDR3 protein: CASNPTDTQYF; V gene: TRBV2; clone size: many; J gene: TRBJ2-3; D gene: .
CDR3 DNA: TGTGCCAGCAGCGCCGGGTCCTCCTACGAGCAGTACTTC; CDR3 protein: CASSAGSSYEQYF; V gene: TRBV27; clone size: many; J gene: TRBJ2-7; D gene: .
CDR3 DNA: TGCAGTGTAGCCAGACGGGCCCCCACTGAAGCTTTCTTT; CDR3 protein: CSVARRAPTEAFF; V gene: TRBV20-1; clone size: many; J gene: TRBJ1-1; D gene: .
CDR3 DNA: TGTGCCAGCAGGGACGGCCCTTCCTACGAGCAGTACTTC; CDR3 protein: CASRDGPSYEQYF; V gene: TRBV27; clone size: .; J gene: TRBJ2-7; D gene: .
CDR3 DNA: TGCAGCGTTGAAGTAGCTCGGGCGGGCGGAAACGCTTTCTTT; CDR3 protein: CSVEVARAGGNAFF; V gene: TRBV29-1; clone size: many; J gene: TRBJ1-1; D gene: .
CDR3 DNA: TGTGCCACCAGTGATTTTACTAGCGGGAACCTTAATGAGCAGTTCTTC; CDR3 protein: CATSDFTSGNLNEQFF; V gene: TRBV24-1; clone size: many; J gene: TRBJ2-1; D gene: TRBD2
CDR3 DNA: TGTGCCAGCAGCCCACGTTCTGGGGCCTCGAACACTGAAGCTTTCTTT; CDR3 protein: CASSPRSGASNTEAFF; V gene: TRBV5-6; clone size: .; J gene: TRBJ1-1; D gene: .
CDR3 DNA: TGCGCCAGCAGCCAAGTCTCCCAGGGCGTTTACACTGAAGCTTTCTTT; CDR3 protein: CASSQVSQGVYTEAFF; V gene: TRBV4-1; clone size: many; J gene: TRBJ1-1; D gene: .
CDR3 DNA: TGTGCCAGCAGCTCAACAGGGGGCGTGAATGAAAAACTGTTTTTT; CDR3 protein: CASSSTGGVNEKLFF; V gene: TRBV7-3; clone size: .; J gene: TRBJ1-4; D gene: TRBD1
CDR3 DNA: TGCGCCAGCAGCCTGACAGGGAAGGGAACTGAAGCTTTCTTT; CDR3 protein: CASSLTGKGTEAFF; V gene: TRBV5-1; clone size: few; J gene: TRBJ1-1; D gene: TRBD1
CDR3 DNA: TGTGCCAGCAAAACCGGGGGGGCTCACAATCAGCCCCAGCATTTT; CDR3 protein: CASKTGGAHNQPQHF; V gene: TRBV28; clone size: .; J gene: TRBJ1-5; D gene: .
CDR3 DNA: TGTGCCAGCAGTTTAGGACGGGGGACAGACAACTCTGGAAACACCATATATTTT; CDR3 protein: CASSLGRGTDNSGNTIYF; V gene: TRBV12-3/TRBV12-4; clone size: .; J gene: TRBJ1-3; D gene: TRBD1
CDR3 DNA: TGCAGTGCTAGGGAGGCCCTCGCGAACTATGGCTACACCTTC; CDR3 protein: CSAREALANYGYTF; V gene: TRBV20-1; clone size: many; J gene: TRBJ1-2; D gene: .
CDR3 DNA: TGTGCCAGCAGCCCCCTAGGGACAGGGTTCACAGATACGCAGTATTTT; CDR3 protein: CASSPLGTGFTDTQYF; V gene: TRBV7-2; clone size: few; J gene: TRBJ2-3; D gene: TRBD1
CDR3 DNA: TGTGCCAGCAGCCCCCTGGCCTGGGGCGAGCAGTACTTC; CDR3 protein: CASSPLAWGEQYF; V gene: TRBV11-1; clone size: .; J gene: TRBJ2-7; D gene: .
CDR3 DNA: TGCAGCGTTGAAGGGCGGCTCTCTGGAAACACCATATATTTT; CDR3 protein: CSVEGRLSGNTIYF; V gene: TRBV29-1; clone size: few; J gene: TRBJ1-3; D gene: .
CDR3 DNA: TGTGCCAGCAGCCCAGACAGGGCTCGAGCCAAAAACATTCAGTACTTC; CDR3 protein: CASSPDRARAKNIQYF; V gene: TRBV7-2; clone size: many; J gene: TRBJ2-4; D gene: TRBD1
CDR3 DNA: TGCGCCAGCAGCTTGGCTGGGCAGATGAACACTGAAGCTTTCTTT; CDR3 protein: CASSLAGQMNTEAFF; V gene: TRBV5-1; clone size: many; J gene: TRBJ1-1; D gene: .
CDR3 DNA: TGTGCCAGCAGCCAAACGATTAGGGGGGAGGAAGAAAAACTGTTTTTT; CDR3 protein: CASSQTIRGEEEKLFF; V gene: TRBV4-2; clone size: few; J gene: TRBJ1-4; D gene: .
CDR3 DNA: TGTGCCAGCAGCTTGGATCGGGACAGGGTTCCCGGGGAGCTGTTTTTT; CDR3 protein: CASSLDRDRVPGELFF; V gene: TRBV5-4; clone size: few; J gene: TRBJ2-2; D gene: TRBD1